These 15 T cell receptor beta chains were sequenced from one sample in a study of T cells after yellow fever vaccination. TCRdb ran MiXCR on the 5' RACE reads and lists one entry per CDR3 protein. The sample holds about 240,000 distinct CDR3 sequences, less than 8.5% seen once. The specimen comprised CD4+ T cells sorted from PBMCs, sampled 15 days after the yellow fever booster vaccination. These receptors were collected from a man aged 25 to 45 who received the YFV17D yellow fever vaccine.

The chain combines TRBV2 with TRBJ2-7; D possibly corresponds to TRBD1 (7 bases). In germline, CDR1 is SNHLY, CDR2 FYNNEI. CDR3 length: 14 amino acids. The germline V and J ends were trimmed by 3 bases and 4 bases, with 13 bases remaining between them. The CDR3 sequence is CASSDQGGTYEQYF. For the CDR3, the DNA is TGTGCCAGCAGTGACCAGGGGGGAACATACGAGCAGTACTTC.

The chain uses TRBV7-9 and TRBJ2-1, with D possibly being TRBD1 or TRBD2 (5 bases each). V was clipped by 7 bases and J by 10 bases, with 20 bases between them. Germline CDR1 is SEHNR and CDR2 is FQNEAQ (reference sequence). This CDR3 spans 14 amino acids. This CDR3 is CASTQLPGTGEQFF. The CDR3 nucleotides are TGTGCCAGCACCCAACTCCCGGGGACCGGGGAGCAGTTCTTC.

To note about this clonotype: This may arise from a read error, as a much more abundant clone is one base away. The CDR3, as DNA: TGTGCCAGCAGAGAGGCTCACAGGATTAACACCGGGGAGCTGTTTTTT. Its translation is CASREAHRINTGELFF. The rearrangement links TRBV12-3 or TRBV12-4 to TRBJ2-2, with D possibly being TRBD1 (5 bases). Trimming left V 6 bases short and J 2 bases short, with 16 bases between. There are 16 residues in the CDR3.

This clonotype was seen more than once but under ten times. V and J are TRBV12-3 or TRBV12-4 and TRBJ1-1; the D is unclear. V was trimmed by 3 bases and J by 3 bases, leaving 11 bases between them. The CDR3 has 14 residues. CDR3 nucleotide sequence: TGTGCCAGCAGTTTGTTTTGGTCGGACACTGAAGCTTTCTTT. This translates into CASSLFWSDTEAFF.

This clonotype was seen a handful of times. The chain has TRBV12-3 or TRBV12-4 and TRBJ1-3; D is ambiguous. The CDR3 is made up of 13 amino acids. Trimming took off 6 bases at V and 0 bases at J, with 6 bases between the two ends. CDR3 DNA: TGTGCCAGCAGCAGGATCTCTGGAAACACCATATATTTT. It specifies CASSRISGNTIYF.

This clonotype was picked up a small number of times. J is TRBJ2-1 and V is TRBV28; perhaps TRBD2 as D (6 bases). From germline, CDR1 is MDHEN and CDR2 SYDVKM. The length of the CDR3 is 16 residues. Trimming removed 5 bases from V and 3 bases from J, with 17 bases in between. CDR3: CASSASGGFNYNEQFF. Here the CDR3 DNA reads TGTGCCAGCAGTGCCTCTGGGGGGTTCAACTACAATGAGCAGTTCTTC.

The V gene is TRBV11-2, the J gene TRBJ2-7; 8 bases align to TRBD2. The CDR3 runs to 16 residues. J lost 3 bases, V lost 2 bases, and 9 bases had no gene match. Germline V gene lookup returns CDR1 SGHAT and CDR2 FQNNGV. As DNA, the CDR3 is TGTGCCAGCAGCTTACAGGCACTAGCGGTCTTCTACGAGCAGTACTTC. It codes for CASSLQALAVFYEQYF.

This clonotype was found a few times. The V gene is TRBV25-1, the J gene TRBJ2-7, with D possibly being TRBD1 or TRBD2 (5 bases each). Between the trimmed V and J ends, which lost 8 bases and 3 bases, there was a span of 8 bases. The CDR3 runs to 11 residues. Germline lookup yields CDR1 MGHDK and CDR2 SYGVNS. This chain's CDR3 is CASWGSYEQYF. The CDR3 bases are TGTGCCAGCTGGGGGAGCTACGAGCAGTACTTC.

V is TRBV11-2 and J is TRBJ1-4; the D is unclear. The V end was cut by 2 bases, the J end by 2 bases, with 9 bases between. CDR1 and CDR2 (germline): SGHAT, FQNNGV. This CDR3 has 15 amino acids. This CDR3 is CASSLRSGTNEKLFF. The CDR3 nucleotides are TGTGCCAGCAGCTTACGTTCCGGGACTAATGAAAAACTGTTTTTT.

The table lists this clonotype with many counts. The V and J genes are TRBV9 and TRBJ1-5; TRBD1 agrees at 7 bases. The length of the CDR3 is 15 residues. V shed 0 bases and J 6 bases; nucleotides not matched to a gene: 6. Per the germline V gene, CDR1 is SGDLS and CDR2 is YYNGEE. The CDR3 nucleotides are TGTGCCAGCAGCGTAGGGGGACAGAGGTTTCAGCCCCAGCATTTT. Protein product: CASSVGGQRFQPQHF.

This clonotype came up many times. The chain has TRBV28 and TRBJ2-6; D perhaps matches TRBD1 (5 bases). The germline gives CDR1 MDHEN, CDR2 SYDVKM. CDR3 length: 15 amino acids. V shed 4 bases and J shed 0 bases, with 7 bases lying between them. The CDR3 coding sequence is TGTGCCAGCAGTTCAGGGTTCTCTGGGGCCAACGTCCTGACTTTC. Its translation: CASSSGFSGANVLTF.

The V gene is TRBV29-1, the J gene TRBJ2-6, with unresolved D. CDR1 and CDR2 (germline): SQVTM, ANQGSEA. Trimming pared 6 bases from V and 1 base from J, leaving 4 bases between. This CDR3 has 12 amino acids. The DNA of the CDR3 is TGCAGCGTGGGATCTGGGGCCAACGTCCTGACTTTC. This sequence encodes CSVGSGANVLTF.

This clonotype was picked up a small number of times. The rearrangement uses TRBV7-8 and TRBJ2-7; no definite D call. CDR1 and CDR2 from the germline V gene are SGHVS and FQNEAQ. Trimming left V 1 base short and J 0 bases short, with 7 bases between. The CDR3 length is 14 residues. CDR3 region: CASSLVATSYEQYF. The CDR3 DNA reads TGTGCCAGCAGCTTAGTTGCCACCTCCTACGAGCAGTACTTC.

The rearrangement uses TRBV20-1 and TRBJ2-3; the match to TRBD2 covers 8 bases. Losses at the gene ends were 3 bases for V and 3 bases for J; bases not matched to a gene: 8. Germline loops: CDR1 DFQATT, CDR2 SNEGSKA (reference sequence). This CDR3 region has 15 residues. CDR3 DNA sequence: TGCAGTGCTAGGCCCGGGACTAGTGGTACAGATACGCAGTATTTT. The encoded protein is CSARPGTSGTDTQYF.

Note on this clonotype: Mismatch with germline at one junction end may stem from a read error. This chain links TRBV7-2 with TRBJ1-2; no definite D call. Germline V lookup: CDR1 SGHTA, CDR2 FQGNSA. The CDR3 has 14 residues. CDR3 loop: CASSLDAAYYSYTF. CDR3 nucleotides: TGTGCCAGCAGCTTAGACGCTGCCTACTATAGCTACACCTTC.